This T cell receptor (beta chain) was retrieved from a study of patients and donors after allogeneic stem cell transplantation. One entry per CDR3 protein results from TCRdb running MiXCR on the RT-PCR reads. The table lists some 24,000 distinct CDR3 sequences, less than 45% of them singletons. Deletions cut 4 bases from V and 4 bases from J, with 7 bases between. There are 13 residues in the CDR3. The receptor comes from a human donor who was either an allogeneic HSCT recipient or a stem cell or donor lymphocyte infusion donor (not recorded which). It is not recorded whose cells these are; they may come from a transplant donor. This chain joins TRBV12-3 or TRBV12-4 and TRBJ1-4; possible D gene TRBD1, 5 bases. Sequencing was performed on blood, either unsorted or a sorted T cell fraction (not recorded which). Here the CDR3 DNA reads TGTGCCAGCAGTTCGGGACGTAATGAAAAACTGTTTTTT. Translation gives CASSSGRNEKLFF.